This T cell receptor beta chain was recovered during a study of graft-versus-host responses after intestinal transplantation. Regarding the study as a whole: Present in recipient marrow, GvH clones included some that appeared first in ileum or blood. Early post-transplant HvG declines showed an association with peak circulating GvH clone levels.

Clones were read by immunoSEQ multiplex PCR, and TCRdb kept only the in-frame ones, dropping some. The sample carries about 120,000 clones, approximately 93% recorded once. About this clone itself: Its specificity is not known.

V was cut by 0 bases and J by 0 bases, with 18 bases left in between. The V gene's germline CDR1 is MGHRA and CDR2 YSYEKL. CDR3 length equals 18 residues. V is TRBV4-1 and J is TRBJ2-7; D may be TRBD2 (6 bases). The clonotype was recovered from a human donor who was the organ donor for an intestinal transplant. Sequences were derived from unstimulated CD8+ T cells sorted from spleen or lymph node cells, sampled before transplant. This CDR3 is CASSQESDLALSSYEQYF. Here the CDR3 DNA reads TGCGCCAGCAGCCAAGAAAGCGATCTAGCGTTGAGCTCCTACGAGCAGTACTTC.